Sequencing of this T cell receptor beta chain was carried out in a study of blood T cell repertoires in COVID-19. Study background: Whether acute or convalescent, the COVID-19 samples came from the United States, Italy and Spain.

TCRdb keeps only in-frame clones here, not all; method: immunoSEQ multiplex PCR. In the table there are around 130,000 clones, over 75% of which are singletons. This clonotype was sampled from a man aged 50 to 59 with acute or convalescent COVID-19. Sequencing was performed on peripheral blood.

CDR3: CASSQARQSGADTQYF. The CDR3 DNA sequence: TGTGCCAGCAGCCAAGCGAGACAGTCAGGAGCAGATACGCAGTATTTT. The chain is built from TRBV14 and TRBJ2-3; possibly TRBD1 for D (5 bases). The germline gives CDR1 SGHDN, CDR2 FVKESK. The V gene lost 1 base and the J gene lost 4 bases, with 15 bases spanning the gap. This CDR3 has 16 residues.